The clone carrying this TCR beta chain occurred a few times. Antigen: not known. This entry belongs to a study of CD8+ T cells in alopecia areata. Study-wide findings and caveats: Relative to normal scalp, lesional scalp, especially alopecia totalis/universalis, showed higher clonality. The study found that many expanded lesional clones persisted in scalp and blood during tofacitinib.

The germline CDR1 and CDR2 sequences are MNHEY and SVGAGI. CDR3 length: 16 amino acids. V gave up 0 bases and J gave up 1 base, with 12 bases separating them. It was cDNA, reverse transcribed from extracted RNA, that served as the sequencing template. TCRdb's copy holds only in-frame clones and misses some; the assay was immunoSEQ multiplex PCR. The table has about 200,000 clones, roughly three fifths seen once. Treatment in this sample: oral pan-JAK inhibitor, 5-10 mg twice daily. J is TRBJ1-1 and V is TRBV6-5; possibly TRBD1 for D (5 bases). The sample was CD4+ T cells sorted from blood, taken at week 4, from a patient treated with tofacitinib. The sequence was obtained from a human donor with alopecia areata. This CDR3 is CASSYSRQIGNTEAFF. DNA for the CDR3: TGTGCCAGCAGTTACTCGAGACAGATCGGGAACACTGAAGCTTTCTTT.